This TCR beta chain originates from a study of control samples from healthy donors and cancer patients. Sequencing was performed with immunoSEQ multiplex PCR; in TCRdb, only in-frame clones are kept and a portion is missing. The data contain around 180,000 clones, 91% of them singletons. CDR3 length equals 14 residues. CDR1 is MGHRA and CDR2 is YSYEKL in the germline V gene. With V trimmed by 1 base and J by 7 bases, 0 bases remained unmatched. The chain employs TRBV4-1 and TRBJ1-6; 8 positions match TRBD1. Sequencing was carried out using blood. This clonotype originated in a woman between 35 and 50 years old in good health. CDR3 protein: CASSQAGGNSPLHF. The CDR3 coding sequence is TGCGCCAGCAGCCAAGCAGGGGGCAATTCACCCCTCCACTTT.